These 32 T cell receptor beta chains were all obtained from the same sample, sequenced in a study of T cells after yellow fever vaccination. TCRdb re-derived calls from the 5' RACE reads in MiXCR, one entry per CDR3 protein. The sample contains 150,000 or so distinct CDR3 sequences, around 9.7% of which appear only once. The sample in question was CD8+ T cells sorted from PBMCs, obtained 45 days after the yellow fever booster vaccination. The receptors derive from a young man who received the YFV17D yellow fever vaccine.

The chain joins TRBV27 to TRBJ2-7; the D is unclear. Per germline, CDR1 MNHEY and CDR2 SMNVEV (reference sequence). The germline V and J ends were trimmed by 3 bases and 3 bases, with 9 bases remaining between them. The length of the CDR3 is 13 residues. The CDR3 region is CASSLNPDYEQYV. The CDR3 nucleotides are TGTGCCAGCAGTTTGAATCCTGACTACGAGCAGTACGTC.

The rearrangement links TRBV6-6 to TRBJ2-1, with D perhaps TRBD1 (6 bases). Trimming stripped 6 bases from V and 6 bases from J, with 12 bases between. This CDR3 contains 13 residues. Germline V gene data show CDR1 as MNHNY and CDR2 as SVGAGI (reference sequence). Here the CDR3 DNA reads TGTGCCAGCAGCACGACAGGCGTCAATGAGCAGTTCTTC. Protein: CASSTTGVNEQFF.

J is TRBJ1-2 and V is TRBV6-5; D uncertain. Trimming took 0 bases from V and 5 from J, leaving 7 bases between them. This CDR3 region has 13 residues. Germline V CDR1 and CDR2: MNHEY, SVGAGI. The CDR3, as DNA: TGTGCCAGCAGTTACTCGAATCGTTATGGCTACACCTTC. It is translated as CASSYSNRYGYTF.

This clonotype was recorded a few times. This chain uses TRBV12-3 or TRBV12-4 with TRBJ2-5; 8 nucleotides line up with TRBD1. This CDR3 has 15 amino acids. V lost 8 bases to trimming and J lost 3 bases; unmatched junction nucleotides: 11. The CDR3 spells CASGGDAGGEETQYF. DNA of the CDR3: TGTGCCAGCGGGGGAGATGCAGGGGGCGAAGAGACCCAGTACTTC.

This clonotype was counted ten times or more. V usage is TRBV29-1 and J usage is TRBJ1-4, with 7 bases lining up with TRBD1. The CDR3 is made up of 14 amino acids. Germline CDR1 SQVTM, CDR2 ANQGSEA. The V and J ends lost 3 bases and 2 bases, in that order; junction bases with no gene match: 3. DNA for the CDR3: TGCAGCGTTGAGATGACAGGGACTAATGAAAAACTGTTTTTT. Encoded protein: CSVEMTGTNEKLFF.

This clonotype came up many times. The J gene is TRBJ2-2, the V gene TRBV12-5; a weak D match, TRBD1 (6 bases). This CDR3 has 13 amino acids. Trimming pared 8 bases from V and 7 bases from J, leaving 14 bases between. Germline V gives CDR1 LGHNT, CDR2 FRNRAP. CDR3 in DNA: TGTGCTAGTCATTCAGGGGCCGGCGGGGAGCTGTTTTTT. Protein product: CASHSGAGGELFF.

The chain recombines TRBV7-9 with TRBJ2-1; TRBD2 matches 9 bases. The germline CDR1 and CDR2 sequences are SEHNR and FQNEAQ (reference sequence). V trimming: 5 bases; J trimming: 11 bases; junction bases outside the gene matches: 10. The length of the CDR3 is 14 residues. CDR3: CASSRGGAEIKQFF. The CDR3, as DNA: TGTGCCAGCAGCCGCGGGGGGGCCGAGATTAAGCAGTTCTTC.

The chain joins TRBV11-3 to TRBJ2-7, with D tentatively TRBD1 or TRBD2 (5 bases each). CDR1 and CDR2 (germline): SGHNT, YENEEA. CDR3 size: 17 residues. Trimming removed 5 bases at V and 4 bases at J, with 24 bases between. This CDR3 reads CASSPNPDGALGYEQYV. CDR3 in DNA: TGTGCCAGCAGCCCCAACCCGGACGGGGCCCTCGGGTACGAGCAGTACGTC.

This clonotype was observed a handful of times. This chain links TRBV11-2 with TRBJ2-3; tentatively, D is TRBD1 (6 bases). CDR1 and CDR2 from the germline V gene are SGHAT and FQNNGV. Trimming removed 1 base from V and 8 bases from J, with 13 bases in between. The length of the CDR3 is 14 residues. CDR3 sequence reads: CASSLGNRVGTQYF. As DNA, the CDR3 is TGTGCCAGCAGCTTAGGGAACAGGGTCGGTACGCAGTATTTT.

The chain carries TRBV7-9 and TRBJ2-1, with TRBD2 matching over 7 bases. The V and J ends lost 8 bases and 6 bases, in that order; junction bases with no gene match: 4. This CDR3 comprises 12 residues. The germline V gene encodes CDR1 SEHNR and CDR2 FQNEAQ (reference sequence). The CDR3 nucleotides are TGTGCCAGCGGTGGGGGGGGCAATGAGCAGTTCTTC. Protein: CASGGGGNEQFF.

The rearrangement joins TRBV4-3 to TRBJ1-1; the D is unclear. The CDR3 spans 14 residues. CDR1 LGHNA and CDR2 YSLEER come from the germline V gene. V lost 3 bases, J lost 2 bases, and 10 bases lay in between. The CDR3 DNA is TGCGCCAGCAGCCAGGAGGCCCATAACACTGAAGCTTTCTTT. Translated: CASSQEAHNTEAFF.

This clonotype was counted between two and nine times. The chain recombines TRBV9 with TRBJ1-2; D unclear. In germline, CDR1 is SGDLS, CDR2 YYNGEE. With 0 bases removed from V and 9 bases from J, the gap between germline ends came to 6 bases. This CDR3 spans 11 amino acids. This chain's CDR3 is CASSVGRSYTF. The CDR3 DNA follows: TGTGCCAGCAGCGTAGGGAGGAGCTACACCTTC.

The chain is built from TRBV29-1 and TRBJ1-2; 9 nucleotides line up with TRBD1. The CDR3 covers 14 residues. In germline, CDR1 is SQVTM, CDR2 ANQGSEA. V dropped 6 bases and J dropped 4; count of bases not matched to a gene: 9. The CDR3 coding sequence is TGCAGCGTGTCCGGGACAGGGACTCCCTATGGCTACACCTTC. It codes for CSVSGTGTPYGYTF.

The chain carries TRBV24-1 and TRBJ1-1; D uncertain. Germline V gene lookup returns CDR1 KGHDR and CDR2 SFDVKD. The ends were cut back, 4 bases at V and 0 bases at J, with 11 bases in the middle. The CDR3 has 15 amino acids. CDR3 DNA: TGTGCCACCAGTGAATCCGGACGGGTGAACACTGAAGCTTTCTTT. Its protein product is CATSESGRVNTEAFF.

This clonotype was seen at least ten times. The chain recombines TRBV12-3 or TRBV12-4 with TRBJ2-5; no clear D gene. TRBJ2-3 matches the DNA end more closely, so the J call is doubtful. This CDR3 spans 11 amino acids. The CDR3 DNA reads TGTGCCAGCAGTTTAGTGGAAACGCAGTATTTT. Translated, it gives CASSLVETQYF.

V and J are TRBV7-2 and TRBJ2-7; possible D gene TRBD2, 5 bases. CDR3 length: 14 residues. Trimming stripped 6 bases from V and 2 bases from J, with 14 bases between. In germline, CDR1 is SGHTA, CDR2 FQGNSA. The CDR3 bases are TGTGCCAGCAGTACTACCGGAGGAACCTACGAGCAGTACTTC. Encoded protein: CASSTTGGTYEQYF.

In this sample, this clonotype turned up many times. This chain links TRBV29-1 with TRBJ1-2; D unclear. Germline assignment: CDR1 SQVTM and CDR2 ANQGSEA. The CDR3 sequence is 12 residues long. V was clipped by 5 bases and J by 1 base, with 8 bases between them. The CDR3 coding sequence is TGCAGCGTTACGACGAATAACTATGGCTACACCTTC. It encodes CSVTTNNYGYTF.

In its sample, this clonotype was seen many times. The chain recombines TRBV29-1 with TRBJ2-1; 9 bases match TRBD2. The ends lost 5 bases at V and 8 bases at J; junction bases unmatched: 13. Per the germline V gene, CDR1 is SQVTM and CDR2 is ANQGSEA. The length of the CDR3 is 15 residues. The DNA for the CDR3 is TGCAGCGTTAATGCCGTAGCGGGACTAGCCGATGAGCAGTTCTTC. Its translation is CSVNAVAGLADEQFF.

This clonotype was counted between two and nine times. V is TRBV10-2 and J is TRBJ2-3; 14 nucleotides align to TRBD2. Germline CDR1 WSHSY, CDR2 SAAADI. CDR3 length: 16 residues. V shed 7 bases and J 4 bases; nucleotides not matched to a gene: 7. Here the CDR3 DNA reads TGCGCCAGCAACCCCGGACTAGCGGGGGGTTCAGATACGCAGTATTTT. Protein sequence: CASNPGLAGGSDTQYF.

Here the CDR3 reads CASSLQGSGSHTDTQYF. CDR3 DNA sequence: TGTGCCAGCAGTTTACAGGGATCTGGGTCCCACACAGATACGCAGTATTTT. The chain has TRBV27 and TRBJ2-3; a possible D gene is TRBD1 (5 bases). Germline-derived CDR1 and CDR2 are MNHEY and SMNVEV (reference sequence). The CDR3 extends over 17 amino acids. V was cut by 2 bases and J by 2 bases, with 17 bases left in between.

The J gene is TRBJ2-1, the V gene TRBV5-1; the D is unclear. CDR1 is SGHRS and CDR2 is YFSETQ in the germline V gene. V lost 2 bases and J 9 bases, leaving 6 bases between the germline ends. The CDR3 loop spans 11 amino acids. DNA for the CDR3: TGCGCCAGCAGCTTCGCAGGTGAGCAGTTCTTC. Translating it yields CASSFAGEQFF.

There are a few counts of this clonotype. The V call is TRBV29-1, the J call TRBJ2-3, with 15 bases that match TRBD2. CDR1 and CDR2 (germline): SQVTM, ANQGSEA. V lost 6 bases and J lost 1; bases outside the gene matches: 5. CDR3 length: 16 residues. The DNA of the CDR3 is TGCAGCGTAGAGGGACTAGCGGGGGGCCGCACAGATACGCAGTATTTT. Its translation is CSVEGLAGGRTDTQYF.

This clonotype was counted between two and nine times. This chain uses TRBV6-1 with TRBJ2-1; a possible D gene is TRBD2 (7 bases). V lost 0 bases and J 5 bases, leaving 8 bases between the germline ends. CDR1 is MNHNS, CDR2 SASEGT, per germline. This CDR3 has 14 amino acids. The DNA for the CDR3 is TGTGCCAGCAGTGAAGCGGGGGGGCACAATGAGCAGTTCTTC. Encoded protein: CASSEAGGHNEQFF.

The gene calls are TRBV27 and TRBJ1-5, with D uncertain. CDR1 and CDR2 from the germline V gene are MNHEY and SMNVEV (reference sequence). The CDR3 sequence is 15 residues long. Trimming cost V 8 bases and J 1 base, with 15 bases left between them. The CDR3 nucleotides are TGTGCCAGCGCGTCGAAGGGTCTCAGCAATCAGCCCCAGCATTTT. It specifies CASASKGLSNQPQHF.

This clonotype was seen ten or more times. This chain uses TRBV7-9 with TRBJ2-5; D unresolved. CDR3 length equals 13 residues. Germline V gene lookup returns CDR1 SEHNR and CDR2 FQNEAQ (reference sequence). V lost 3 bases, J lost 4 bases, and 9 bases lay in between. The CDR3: CASSLFRPETQYF. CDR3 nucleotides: TGTGCCAGCAGCTTGTTCCGGCCAGAGACCCAGTACTTC.

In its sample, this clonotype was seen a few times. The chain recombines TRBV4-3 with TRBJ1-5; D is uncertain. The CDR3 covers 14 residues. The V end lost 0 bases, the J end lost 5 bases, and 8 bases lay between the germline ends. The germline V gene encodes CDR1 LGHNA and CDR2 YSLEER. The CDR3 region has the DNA TGCGCCAGCAGCCAAGATCTAGGTCATCAGCCCCAGCATTTT. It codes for CASSQDLGHQPQHF.

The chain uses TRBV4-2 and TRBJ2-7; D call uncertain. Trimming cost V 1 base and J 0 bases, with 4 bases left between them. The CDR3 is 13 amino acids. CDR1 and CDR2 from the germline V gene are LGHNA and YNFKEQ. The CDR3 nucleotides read TGTGCCAGCAGCCAAGGAATCTCCTACGAGCAGTACTTC. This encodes CASSQGISYEQYF.

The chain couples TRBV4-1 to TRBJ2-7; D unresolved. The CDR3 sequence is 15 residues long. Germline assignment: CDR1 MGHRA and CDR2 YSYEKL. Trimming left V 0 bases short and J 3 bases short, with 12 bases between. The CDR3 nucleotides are TGCGCCAGCAGCCAAGATTGGAGTGATAACTACGAGCAGTACTTC. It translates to CASSQDWSDNYEQYF.

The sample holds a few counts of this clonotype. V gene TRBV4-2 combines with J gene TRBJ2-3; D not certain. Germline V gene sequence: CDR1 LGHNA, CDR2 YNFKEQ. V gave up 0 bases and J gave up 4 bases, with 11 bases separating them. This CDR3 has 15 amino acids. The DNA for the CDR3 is TGTGCCAGCAGCCAAGACATCTTCAACGCAGATACGCAGTATTTT. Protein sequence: CASSQDIFNADTQYF.

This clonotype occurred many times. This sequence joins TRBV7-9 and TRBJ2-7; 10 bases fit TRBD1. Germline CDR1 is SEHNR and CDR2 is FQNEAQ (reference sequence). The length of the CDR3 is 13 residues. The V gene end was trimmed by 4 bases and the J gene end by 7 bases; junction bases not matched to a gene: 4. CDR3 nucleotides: TGTGCCAGCAGCTATGGACAGGGGGATGAGCAGTACTTC. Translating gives CASSYGQGDEQYF.

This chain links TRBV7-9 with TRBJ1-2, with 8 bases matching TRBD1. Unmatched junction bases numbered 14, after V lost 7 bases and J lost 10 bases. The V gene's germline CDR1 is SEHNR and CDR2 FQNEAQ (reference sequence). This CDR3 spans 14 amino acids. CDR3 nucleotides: TGTGCCAGCATGTCCCCATCGGGACAGGACCTCTACACCTTC. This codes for CASMSPSGQDLYTF.

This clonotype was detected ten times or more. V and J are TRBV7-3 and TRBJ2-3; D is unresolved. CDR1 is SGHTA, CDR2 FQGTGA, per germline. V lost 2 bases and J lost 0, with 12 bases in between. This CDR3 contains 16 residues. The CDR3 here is CASSLLTGASTDTQYF. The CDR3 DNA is TGTGCCAGCAGCTTATTAACGGGCGCTAGCACAGATACGCAGTATTTT.